This T cell receptor beta chain was observed in a study of beta chain features in type 1 diabetes. Study information: Patient and healthy donor groups were alike in age, gender and cell yields. Study-wide results and caveats: There was a possibility that cDNA sequencing over-represented cells with high TCR expression. Shortening that was moderate but significant affected the TCRB CDR3s of Type 1 diabetes patients in all four CD4+ subsets.

This clone was observed a handful of times. The antigen remains undetermined. A sort by CD45RO/CCR7/CD25/CD127/CD95/CD27 yielded CD4+ naive, central memory, regulatory and stem cell-like memory cells. CDR3 size: 15 residues. Unmatched junction bases numbered 4, after V lost 0 bases and J lost 3 bases. Looked up from germline, CDR1 is MNHEY and CDR2 is SVGAGI. Reverse transcription of all isolated RNA meant that expressed TCRB transcripts were sequenced. Naive, central memory and regulatory T cell samples produced a mean of around 4 million reads. Profiled with immunoSEQ multiplex PCR; TCRdb holds only in-frame clones, not every one. The sample carries fewer than 400,000 clones, approximately 9.7% recorded once.

The specimen was central memory CD4+ T cells from blood. The TCR sequence derives from a man aged 25 to 40 with type 1 diabetes. This chain links TRBV6-5 with TRBJ1-2, with TRBD1 identical over 7 bases. CDR3: CASSYSTGSDYGYTF. CDR3 DNA sequence: TGTGCCAGCAGTTACTCGACAGGGTCGGACTATGGCTACACCTTC.